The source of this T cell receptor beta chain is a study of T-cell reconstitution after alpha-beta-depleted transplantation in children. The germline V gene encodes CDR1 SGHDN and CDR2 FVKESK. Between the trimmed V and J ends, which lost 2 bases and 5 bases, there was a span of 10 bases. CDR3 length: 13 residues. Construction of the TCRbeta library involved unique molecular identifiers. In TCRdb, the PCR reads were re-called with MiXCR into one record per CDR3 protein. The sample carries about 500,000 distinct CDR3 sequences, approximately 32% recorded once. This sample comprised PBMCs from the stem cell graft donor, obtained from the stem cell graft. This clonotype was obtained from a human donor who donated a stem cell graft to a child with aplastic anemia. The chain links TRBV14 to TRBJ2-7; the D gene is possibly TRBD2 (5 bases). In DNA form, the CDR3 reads TGTGCCAGCAGCCAAAGCGGAGGAGACGAGCAGTACTTC. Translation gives CASSQSGGDEQYF.